Shown below are 5 T cell receptor beta chains from a single sample sequenced in a study of blood T cell repertoires in COVID-19. Measured with immunoSEQ multiplex PCR; TCRdb has only the in-frame clones, and not every one. Among about 310,000 clones, almost 90% were seen once, and the ten largest hold 0.8% to 1.3%. The sequencing sample was made of peripheral blood. These receptors all stem from a woman between 35 and 50 years old with COVID-19, enrolled during active disease.

The rearrangement uses TRBV11-2 and TRBJ2-7, with 8 bases identical to TRBD1. V was clipped by 10 bases and J by 5 bases; unmatched bases: 10. The CDR3 consists of 13 residues. The V gene's germline CDR1 is SGHAT and CDR2 FQNNGV. The CDR3 region is CATLRQGIHEQYF. Here the CDR3 DNA reads TGTGCCACCCTAAGACAGGGGATCCACGAGCAGTACTTC.

The J gene is TRBJ1-4, the V gene TRBV10-3; D gene uncertain. The germline V gene has CDR1 ENHRY and CDR2 SYGVKD. CDR3 size: 15 residues. Trimming took 9 bases from V and 0 from J, leaving 14 bases between them. The CDR3 sequence: CAMTGLSATNEKLFF. Written as DNA, the CDR3 is TGTGCCATGACGGGTCTTTCGGCAACTAATGAAAAACTGTTTTTT.

This clone was counted a few times. The V call is TRBV9, the J call TRBJ1-5, with D possibly being TRBD1 (5 bases). Deletions cut 0 bases from V and 4 bases from J, with 8 bases between. Per germline, CDR1 SGDLS and CDR2 YYNGEE. The CDR3 is 14 amino acids. CDR3 sequence reads: CASSVGGANQPQHF. For the CDR3, the DNA is TGTGCCAGCAGCGTAGGGGGCGCGAATCAGCCCCAGCATTTT.

The V gene is TRBV5-4, the J gene TRBJ2-4; the D gene is possibly TRBD1 (6 bases). V was shortened by 0 bases and J by 0 bases, with 10 bases between the two germline ends. The germline gives CDR1 SGHNT, CDR2 YYREEE (reference sequence). This CDR3 region has 16 residues. The CDR3 is CASSLGGPLAKNIQYF. CDR3 DNA sequence: TGTGCCAGCAGCTTGGGGGGGCCCCTAGCCAAAAACATTCAGTACTTC.

CDR3 nucleotides: TGCGCCAGCACCATAGGGACAGGGAGCTCTGGGGCCAACGTCCTGACTTTC. Protein sequence: CASTIGTGSSGANVLTF. The chain employs TRBV5-1 and TRBJ2-6; 9 bases agree with TRBD1. Germline CDR1 reads SGHRS; CDR2 reads YFSETQ. The V segment lost 6 bases and the J segment 0 bases; nucleotides outside the gene matches: 7. The CDR3 runs 17 residues.